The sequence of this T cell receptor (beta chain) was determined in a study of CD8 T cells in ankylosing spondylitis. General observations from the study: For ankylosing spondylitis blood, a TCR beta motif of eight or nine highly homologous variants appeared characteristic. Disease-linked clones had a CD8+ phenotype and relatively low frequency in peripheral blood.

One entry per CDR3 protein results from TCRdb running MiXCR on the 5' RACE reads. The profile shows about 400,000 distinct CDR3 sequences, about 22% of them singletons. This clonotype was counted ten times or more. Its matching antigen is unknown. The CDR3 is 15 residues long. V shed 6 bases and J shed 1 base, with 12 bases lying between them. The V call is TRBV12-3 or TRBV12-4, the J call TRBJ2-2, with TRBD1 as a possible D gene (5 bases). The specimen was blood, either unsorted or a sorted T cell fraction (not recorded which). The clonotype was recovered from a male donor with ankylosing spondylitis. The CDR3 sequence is CASRARDRNTGELFF. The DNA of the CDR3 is TGTGCCAGCAGGGCGCGAGACAGGAACACCGGGGAGCTGTTTTTT.